Listed below are T cell receptor beta chains from one sample, sequenced in a study of technical replicates of blood from several donors. Sequencing was performed with immunoSEQ multiplex PCR; in TCRdb, only in-frame clones are kept and a portion is missing. The table lists roughly 82,000 clones, over 95% of them singletons. The sequenced material came from T cells isolated from PBMCs. All receptors derive from a human donor in good health. Both conserved end residues are part of each CDR3. The D gene is left open where the match is weak. Rows give clone size only sometimes, using once, few, many, or a class for an expanded clone.

abundance | j_gene | v_gene | d_gene | CDR3nt | CDR3aa
. | TRBJ1-5 | TRBV19 | . | TGTGCCAGTAGTATAGTTCCAGGTTTCAATCAGCCCCAGCATTTT | CASSIVPGFNQPQHF
. | TRBJ2-5 | TRBV7-2 | . | TGTGCCAGCAGCTTCCAAGGAGGGCAAGAGACCCAGTACTTC | CASSFQGGQETQYF
. | TRBJ2-3 | TRBV29-1 | . | TGCAGCGTTGTAGGGGAAGGGCTGGATTTT | CSVVGEGLDF
. | TRBJ2-5 | TRBV7-9 | TRBD2 | TGTGCCAGCAAAGACCTTTTAGCGGGAGAAGAGACCCAGTACTTC | CASKDLLAGEETQYF
. | TRBJ2-1 | TRBV28 | TRBD2 | TGTGCCAGCAGCCCCAGGGCGGGGGAGGGCCCCGATGAGCAGTTCTTC | CASSPRAGEGPDEQFF
. | TRBJ2-7 | TRBV11-1 | TRBD2 | TGTGCCAGCAGCACTAGCGCGTCCGGGACTCCCGACGAGCAGTACTTC | CASSTSASGTPDEQYF
. | TRBJ1-1 | TRBV6-4 | . | TGTGCCAGCAGTCCCCTCCCGAAGACAGCTTGGTCGAGCACTGAAGCTTTCTTT | CASSPLPKTAWSSTEAFF
. | TRBJ2-7 | TRBV4-2 | TRBD2 | TGTGCCAGCAGCCATCTTAGCGGGAGGGCTGACGAGCAGTACTTC | CASSHLSGRADEQYF
. | TRBJ2-2 | TRBV6-5 | . | TGTGCCAGCAGTTACTCCGATCTGGGCAGCACCGGGGAGCTGTTTTTT | CASSYSDLGSTGELFF
. | TRBJ2-7 | TRBV5-1 | . | TGCGCCAGCAGCTTGTCGAGACAGTCCTACGAGCAGTACTTC | CASSLSRQSYEQYF
. | TRBJ2-7 | TRBV28 | TRBD2 | TGTGCCAGCAGCCCGGGGCGGGAGGTCGACGAGCAGTACTTC | CASSPGREVDEQYF
. | TRBJ2-1 | TRBV27 | . | TGTGCCAGCAGTATTGCGGGGCCCCTCAATGAGCAGTTCTTC | CASSIAGPLNEQFF
. | TRBJ1-4 | TRBV13 | . | TGTGCCAGCAGCTTACAGGGATCCAATGAAAAACTGTTTTTT | CASSLQGSNEKLFF
once | TRBJ1-5 | TRBV19 | . | TGTGCCAGTACCCCGCTAGGAGGGCGGCTCAATCAGCCCCAGCATTTT | CASTPLGGRLNQPQHF
. | TRBJ2-4 | TRBV11-2 | . | TGTGCCAGCAGCTTAGAGGGACACCCAGCCAAAAACATTCAGTACTTC | CASSLEGHPAKNIQYF
. | TRBJ2-7 | TRBV28 | TRBD2 | TGTGCCAGCAGTTTGACCGGACTAGGAATGGTAAACGAGCAGTACTTC | CASSLTGLGMVNEQYF
. | TRBJ2-2 | TRBV2 | . | TGTGCCAGCGGATTCTTGGAGGGGCGCCCCGGGGAGCTGTTTTTT | CASGFLEGRPGELFF
. | TRBJ1-2 | TRBV11-1 | . | TGTGCCAGCAGCTTTGAAGTACGCGGAGGACGTAGTGGCTACACCTTC | CASSFEVRGGRSGYTF
. | TRBJ1-4 | TRBV7-6 | . | TGTGCCAGCAGCTCGGTTATTGGACTGTCGGAAAAACTGTTTTTT | CASSSVIGLSEKLFF
. | TRBJ1-3 | TRBV6-5 | . | TGTGCCAGCAGTTACTCGACTCGAAGATCTGGAAACACCATATATTTT | CASSYSTRRSGNTIYF
. | TRBJ1-1 | TRBV11-3 | . | TGTGCCAGCAGCCTCTCAATACTACAGGAATACACTGAAGCTTTCTTT | CASSLSILQEYTEAFF
once | TRBJ2-7 | TRBV6-1 | TRBD1 | TGTGCCAGCAGTGAAGACAGGGGGACCTACTCCTACGAGCAGTACTTC | CASSEDRGTYSYEQYF
. | TRBJ2-3 | TRBV5-4 | . | TGTGCCAGCAGCTATTGGCCCGGCGGTAGCACAGATACGCAGTATTTT | CASSYWPGGSTDTQYF
. | TRBJ2-7 | TRBV19 | . | TGTGCCAGTAGTGTCTCCAGGGTCGGCTACGAGCAGTACTTC | CASSVSRVGYEQYF